The rows below give T cell receptor beta chains drawn from one sample of a study of identifying expanded T cells in peripheral blood. Data came from immunoSEQ multiplex PCR; TCRdb stores just in-frame clones and leaves some out. The data show approximately 100,000 clones, roughly nine tenths seen once. Sequences were obtained from blood. These receptor sequences come from a person aged 18-70 years in good health. CDR3s include the opening cysteine and the closing phenylalanine or tryptophan. The D gene is left open where the match is weak. Clone sizes are given selectively: once, few, many, or a class where the clone is expanded.

J | D | V | size | CDR3 | DNA
TRBJ2-1 | TRBD2 | TRBV7-9 | once | CASSSPPKLAGHSGQFF | TGTGCCAGCAGCTCACCCCCTAAACTAGCGGGACACTCCGGGCAGTTCTTC
TRBJ1-5 | . | TRBV29-1 | . | CSVATGGRLGDQPQHF | TGCAGCGTTGCCACTGGGGGAAGGCTAGGGGATCAGCCCCAGCATTTT
TRBJ2-3 | . | TRBV11-3 | . | CASSLGGRSTDTQYF | TGTGCCAGCAGCTTAGGCGGACGGAGCACAGATACGCAGTATTTT
TRBJ1-2 | . | TRBV29-1 | . | CSVRTDYGYTF | TGCAGCGTTCGGACGGACTATGGCTACACCTTC
TRBJ2-7 | . | TRBV5-1 | . | CASSFLDGEQYF | TGCGCCAGCAGCTTTTTAGACGGCGAGCAGTACTTC
TRBJ2-2 | . | TRBV7-8 | . | CASSTSGAGELFF | TGTGCCAGCAGCACCTCAGGGGCCGGGGAGCTGTTTTTT
TRBJ2-7 | . | TRBV30 | . | CAWSSVIEQYF | TGTGCCTGGAGTAGCGTAATTGAGCAGTACTTC
TRBJ1-1 | TRBD1 | TRBV4-3 | . | CASSQGTGALYEAFF | TGCGCCAGCAGCCAAGGGACAGGGGCCCTCTATGAAGCTTTCTTT
TRBJ2-7 | . | TRBV29-1 | . | CSVGQPLYEQYF | TGCAGCGTTGGTCAGCCTCTCTACGAGCAGTACTTC
TRBJ2-5 | TRBD2 | TRBV15 | . | CATSPSSGGARYQETQYF | TGTGCCACCAGCCCCAGTAGCGGGGGGGCTAGGTACCAAGAGACCCAGTACTTC
TRBJ2-3 | . | TRBV5-4 | . | CASSLWGVGTQYF | TGTGCCAGCAGCTTGTGGGGGGTGGGTACGCAGTATTTT
TRBJ2-1 | . | TRBV4-2 | . | CASSRLGDNEQFF | TGTGCCAGCAGCCGGCTAGGGGACAATGAGCAGTTCTTC
TRBJ2-5 | . | TRBV20-1 | . | CREGETQYF | TGCAGAGAGGGGGAGACCCAGTACTTC
TRBJ1-4 | TRBD1 | TRBV19 | . | CASSQTGTGPGGLFF | TGTGCCAGTAGTCAAACCGGGACAGGGCCGGGTGGCCTGTTTTTT
TRBJ2-5 | . | TRBV2 | once | CASSRGTYGETQYF | TGTGCCAGCAGCCGCGGGACTTATGGAGAGACCCAGTACTTC
TRBJ2-7 | TRBD2 | TRBV7-9 | once | CASNLAGGPYEQYF | TGTGCCAGCAATCTAGCGGGGGGGCCGTACGAGCAGTACTTC
TRBJ2-7 | . | TRBV4-3 | once | CASSQDRSSYEQYF | TGCGCCAGCAGCCAAGACAGGAGCTCCTACGAGCAGTACTTC
TRBJ1-6 | TRBD1 | TRBV2 | . | CAGGGRTGRNSPLHF | TGTGCCGGTGGGGGGAGGACAGGGCGTAATTCACCCCTCCACTTT
TRBJ1-3 | . | TRBV18 | . | CASSLGTNSGNTIYF | TGTGCCAGCTCACTCGGGACAAACTCTGGAAACACCATATATTTT
TRBJ2-7 | . | TRBV27 | . | CASSLRFRNYEQYF | TGTGCCAGCAGTTTACGGTTTAGAAACTACGAGCAGTACTTC
TRBJ1-5 | TRBD1 | TRBV19 | . | CASTQLRDSHSNQPQHF | TGTGCCAGTACTCAGCTCCGGGACAGCCATAGCAATCAGCCCCAGCATTTT
TRBJ2-3 | . | TRBV5-1 | . | CASSGWDGTDTQYF | TGCGCCAGCAGCGGGTGGGATGGCACAGATACGCAGTATTTT
TRBJ1-5 | TRBD1 | TRBV6-1 | . | CASSRQGNQPQHF | TGTGCCAGCAGTCGACAGGGTAATCAGCCCCAGCATTTT
TRBJ1-1 | . | TRBV5-4 | . | CASSQDKWAYTEAFF | TGTGCCAGCAGCCAAGACAAGTGGGCCTACACTGAAGCTTTCTTT
TRBJ1-2 | TRBD1 | TRBV19 | few | CASSGSTGGGYGYTF | TGTGCCAGTAGTGGGAGCACAGGGGGCGGCTATGGCTACACCTTC
TRBJ2-7 | TRBD2 | TRBV5-6 | . | CASSLVGGSSYEQYF | TGTGCCAGCAGCTTGGTGGGGGGGAGTTCCTACGAGCAGTACTTC
TRBJ1-2 | TRBD1 | TRBV6-5 | . | CASRAGQPNYGYTF | TGTGCCAGCAGAGCGGGACAGCCAAACTATGGCTACACCTTC
TRBJ1-1 | TRBD1 | TRBV28 | . | CASSPDRGVWTEAFF | TGTGCCAGCAGTCCGGACAGGGGGGTTTGGACTGAAGCTTTCTTT
TRBJ2-3 | . | TRBV14 | . | CASSQALARDTQYF | TGTGCCAGCAGCCAAGCTCTAGCAAGAGATACGCAGTATTTT
TRBJ2-3 | . | TRBV6-5 | . | CASSYSWTPSTDTQYF | TGTGCCAGCAGTTACTCGTGGACCCCCTCTACAGATACGCAGTATTTT
TRBJ2-5 | . | TRBV7-7 | . | CASSLTTSSPQYF | TGTGCCAGCAGCTTAACCACTAGTTCGCCCCAGTACTTC
TRBJ2-2 | . | TRBV11-3 | . | CASSLDQGGTNTGELFF | TGTGCCAGCAGCTTAGATCAGGGGGGCACGAACACCGGGGAGCTGTTTTTT
TRBJ2-3 | . | TRBV5-6 | . | CASSTETGTSTDTQYF | TGTGCCAGCAGCACAGAGACAGGGACTAGCACAGATACGCAGTATTTT
TRBJ1-6 | . | TRBV5-6 | . | CASSLAGVGSPLHF | TGTGCCAGCAGCTTGGCAGGGGTCGGTTCACCCCTCCACTTT
TRBJ1-6 | . | TRBV28 | . | CASREEDFNSPLHF | TGTGCCAGCAGAGAAGAGGACTTTAATTCACCCCTCCACTTT
TRBJ1-4 | TRBD1 | TRBV6-8 | . | CASSYGRGLVVTTNEKLFF | TGTGCCAGCAGTTACGGCAGGGGGCTTGTCGTGACAACTAATGAAAAACTGTTTTTT
TRBJ1-3 | . | TRBV11-2 | once | CASSLWGGPGNTIYF | TGTGCCAGCAGCTTATGGGGAGGGCCTGGAAACACCATATATTTT
TRBJ2-1 | . | TRBV6-5 | . | CASSYSGTSQTGQFF | TGTGCCAGCAGTTACTCTGGGACCTCCCAGACCGGGCAGTTCTTC
TRBJ2-7 | . | TRBV5-6 | . | CASRQGTPYEQYF | TGTGCCAGCAGACAAGGTACGCCCTACGAGCAGTACTTC
TRBJ1-4 | TRBD1 | TRBV4-3 | . | CASSQGPGQGDEKLFF | TGCGCCAGCAGCCAAGGCCCGGGACAGGGGGATGAAAAACTGTTTTTT
TRBJ2-7 | . | TRBV4-3 | . | CASSQEGGLEQYF | TGCGCCAGCAGCCAAGAGGGGGGCCTCGAGCAGTACTTC
TRBJ2-1 | . | TRBV5-4 | . | CASSSPGAHEQFF | TGTGCCAGCAGCTCCCCAGGGGCCCATGAGCAGTTCTTC
TRBJ2-3 | . | TRBV7-9 | . | CASSLSGASTADTQYF | TGTGCCAGCAGCTTGTCAGGGGCGAGCACCGCAGATACGCAGTATTTT
TRBJ1-1 | TRBD1 | TRBV7-9 | . | CASSLTGANTEAFF | TGTGCCAGCAGCTTAACAGGGGCGAACACTGAAGCTTTCTTT
TRBJ2-3 | TRBD2 | TRBV15 | . | CATSRDIGEAGGPQDTQYF | TGTGCCACCAGCAGAGATATCGGGGAAGCGGGGGGGCCCCAAGATACGCAGTATTTT
TRBJ1-2 | TRBD1 | TRBV15 | . | CATSRDGAGTGGSGYTF | TGTGCCACCAGCAGAGATGGGGCCGGGACAGGGGGCAGTGGCTACACCTTC
TRBJ1-6 | . | TRBV19 | few | CASSRRNSPLHF | TGTGCCAGTAGTAGAAGAAATTCACCCCTCCACTTT
TRBJ2-1 | TRBD1 | TRBV5-1 | . | CASSVGQGTYNEQFF | TGCGCCAGCAGCGTCGGACAGGGTACCTACAATGAGCAGTTCTTC
TRBJ2-3 | . | TRBV19 | . | CATSVGDLTDTQYF | TGTGCCACCTCGGTGGGGGACCTCACAGATACGCAGTATTTT
TRBJ1-5 | . | TRBV19 | . | CASSIGFRGNQPQHF | TGTGCCAGTAGTATAGGTTTTCGTGGCAATCAGCCCCAGCATTTT